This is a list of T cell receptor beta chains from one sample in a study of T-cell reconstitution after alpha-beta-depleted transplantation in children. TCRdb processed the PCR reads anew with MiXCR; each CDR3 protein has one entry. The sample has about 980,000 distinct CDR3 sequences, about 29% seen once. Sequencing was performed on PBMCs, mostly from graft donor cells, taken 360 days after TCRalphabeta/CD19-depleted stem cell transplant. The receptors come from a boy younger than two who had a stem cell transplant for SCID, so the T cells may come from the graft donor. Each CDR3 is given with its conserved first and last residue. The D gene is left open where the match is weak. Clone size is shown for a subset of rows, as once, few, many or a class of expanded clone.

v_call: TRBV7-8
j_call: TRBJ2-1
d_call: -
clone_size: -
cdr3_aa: CASSLVWGANNEQFF
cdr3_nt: TGTGCCAGCAGCTTAGTGTGGGGGGCCAACAATGAGCAGTTCTTC

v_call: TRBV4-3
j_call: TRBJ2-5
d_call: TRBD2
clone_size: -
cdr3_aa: CASSQDSLASGGVRTQYF
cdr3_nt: TGCGCCAGCAGCCAAGATAGTCTGGCTAGCGGGGGAGTGAGGACCCAGTACTTC

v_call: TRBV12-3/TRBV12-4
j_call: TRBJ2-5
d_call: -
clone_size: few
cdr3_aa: CASSFSFPRETQYF
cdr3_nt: TGTGCCAGCAGTTTCTCTTTCCCTAGGGAGACCCAGTACTTC

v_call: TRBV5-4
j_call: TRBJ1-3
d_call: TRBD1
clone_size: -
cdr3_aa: CASSLRFGDSNNYYSGNTIYF
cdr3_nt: TGTGCCAGCAGCTTGCGTTTCGGGGACAGCAATAACTATTACTCTGGAAACACCATATATTTT

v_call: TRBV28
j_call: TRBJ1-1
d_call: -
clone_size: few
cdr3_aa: CASSLFPGVNTEAFF
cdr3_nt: TGTGCCAGCAGCTTATTTCCGGGCGTGAACACTGAAGCTTTCTTT

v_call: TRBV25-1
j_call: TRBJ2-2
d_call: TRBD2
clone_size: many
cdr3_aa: CASSESPLAGPNTGELFF
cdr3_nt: TGTGCCAGCAGTGAATCCCCACTAGCGGGGCCGAACACCGGGGAGCTGTTTTTT

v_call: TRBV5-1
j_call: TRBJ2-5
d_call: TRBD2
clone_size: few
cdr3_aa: CASSPTFLADQETQYF
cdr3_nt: TGCGCCAGCAGCCCCACCTTTCTAGCGGATCAAGAGACCCAGTACTTC

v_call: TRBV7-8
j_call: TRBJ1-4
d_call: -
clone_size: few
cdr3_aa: CASRNLGQEKLFF
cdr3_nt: TGTGCCAGCCGGAATCTAGGACAGGAAAAACTGTTTTTT

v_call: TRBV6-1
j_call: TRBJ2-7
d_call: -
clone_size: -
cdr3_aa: CASSAGQIYEQYF
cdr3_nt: TGTGCCAGCAGTGCCGGACAGATCTACGAGCAGTACTTC

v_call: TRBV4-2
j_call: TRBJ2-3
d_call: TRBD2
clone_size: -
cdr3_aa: CASSELAGGSTDTQYF
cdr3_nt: TGTGCCAGCAGCGAGTTAGCGGGGGGGTCCACAGATACGCAGTATTTT

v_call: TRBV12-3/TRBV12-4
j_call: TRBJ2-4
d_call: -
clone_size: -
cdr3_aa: CASGAARVPKNIQYF
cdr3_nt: TGTGCCAGCGGTGCAGCCCGCGTTCCCAAAAACATTCAGTACTTC

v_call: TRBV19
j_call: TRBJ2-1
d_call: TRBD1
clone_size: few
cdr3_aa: CASSALGGRSSYNEQFF
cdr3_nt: TGTGCCAGTAGTGCTCTAGGGGGCAGGAGCTCCTACAATGAGCAGTTCTTC

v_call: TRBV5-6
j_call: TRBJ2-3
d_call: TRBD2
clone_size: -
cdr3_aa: CASSFAERGGRADTQYF
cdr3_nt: TGTGCCAGCAGCTTTGCCGAGCGGGGGGGCCGTGCAGATACGCAGTATTTT

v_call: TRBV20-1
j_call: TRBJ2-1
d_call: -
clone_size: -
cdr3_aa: CSARDPRGGFYEDEQFF
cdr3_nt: TGCAGTGCTAGAGATCCAAGAGGGGGTTTTTACGAGGATGAGCAGTTCTTC

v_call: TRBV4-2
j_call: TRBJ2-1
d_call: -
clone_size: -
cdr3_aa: CASSGGLFNEQFF
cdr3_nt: TGTGCCAGCAGCGGGGGACTTTTCAATGAGCAGTTCTTC